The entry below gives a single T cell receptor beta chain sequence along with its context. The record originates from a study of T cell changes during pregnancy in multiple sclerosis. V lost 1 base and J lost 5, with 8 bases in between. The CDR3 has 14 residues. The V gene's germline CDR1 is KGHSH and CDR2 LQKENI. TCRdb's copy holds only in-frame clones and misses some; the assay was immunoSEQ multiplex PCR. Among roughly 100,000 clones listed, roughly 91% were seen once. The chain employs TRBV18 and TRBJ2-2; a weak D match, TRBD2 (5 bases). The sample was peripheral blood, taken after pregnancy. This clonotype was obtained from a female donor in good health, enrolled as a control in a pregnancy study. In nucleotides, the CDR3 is TGTGCCAGCTCACCACAAGAGGGAACCGGGGAGCTGTTTTTT. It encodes CASSPQEGTGELFF. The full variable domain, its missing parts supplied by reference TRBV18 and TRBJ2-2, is NAGVMQNPRHLVRRRGQEARLRCSPMKGHSHVYWYRQLPEEGLKFMVYLQKENIIDESGMPKERFSAEFPKEGPSILRIQQVVRGDSAAYFCASSPQEGTGELFFGEGSRLTVL.